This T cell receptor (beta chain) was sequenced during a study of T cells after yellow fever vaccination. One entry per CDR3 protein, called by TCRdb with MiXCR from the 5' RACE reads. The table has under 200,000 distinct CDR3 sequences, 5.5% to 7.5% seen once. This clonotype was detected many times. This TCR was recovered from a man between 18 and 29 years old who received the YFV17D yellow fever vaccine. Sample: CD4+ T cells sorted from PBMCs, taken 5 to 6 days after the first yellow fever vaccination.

The DNA for the CDR3 is TGTGCCATCAGAAGAGACGGGGGGCCTTACGAGCAGTACTTC. Translation: CAIRRDGGPYEQYF. The chain links TRBV10-3 to TRBJ2-7; maybe TRBD2 (7 bases). Germline values: CDR1 ENHRY, CDR2 SYGVKD. The germline V and J ends were trimmed by 6 bases and 4 bases, with 16 bases remaining between them. There are 14 residues in the CDR3.